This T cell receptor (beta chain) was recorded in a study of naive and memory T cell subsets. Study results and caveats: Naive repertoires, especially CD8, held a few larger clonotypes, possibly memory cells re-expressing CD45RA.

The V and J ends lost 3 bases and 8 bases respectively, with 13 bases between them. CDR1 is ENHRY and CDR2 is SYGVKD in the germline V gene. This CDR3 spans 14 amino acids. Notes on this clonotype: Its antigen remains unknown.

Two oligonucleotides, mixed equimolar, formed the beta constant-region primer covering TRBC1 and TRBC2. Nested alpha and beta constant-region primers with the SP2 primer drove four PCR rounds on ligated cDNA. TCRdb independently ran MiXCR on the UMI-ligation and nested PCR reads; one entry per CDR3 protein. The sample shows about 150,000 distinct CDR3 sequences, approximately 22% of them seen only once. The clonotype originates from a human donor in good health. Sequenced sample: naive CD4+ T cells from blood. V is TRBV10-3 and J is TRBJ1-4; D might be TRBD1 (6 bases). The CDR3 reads CAISDRDTKEKLFF. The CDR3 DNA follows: TGTGCCATCAGTGATAGGGACACGAAGGAAAAACTGTTTTTT.